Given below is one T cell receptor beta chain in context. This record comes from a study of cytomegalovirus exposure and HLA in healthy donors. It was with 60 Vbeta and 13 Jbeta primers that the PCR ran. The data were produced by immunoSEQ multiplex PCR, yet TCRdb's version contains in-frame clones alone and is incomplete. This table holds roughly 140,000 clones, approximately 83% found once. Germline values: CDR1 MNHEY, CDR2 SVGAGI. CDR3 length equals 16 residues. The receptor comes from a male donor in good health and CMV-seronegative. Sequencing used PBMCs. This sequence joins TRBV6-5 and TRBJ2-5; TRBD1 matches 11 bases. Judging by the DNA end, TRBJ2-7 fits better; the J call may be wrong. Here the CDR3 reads CASSYTSGTGGYEQYF. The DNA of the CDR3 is TGTGCCAGCAGTTACACATCCGGGACAGGGGGTTACGAGCAGTACTTC.